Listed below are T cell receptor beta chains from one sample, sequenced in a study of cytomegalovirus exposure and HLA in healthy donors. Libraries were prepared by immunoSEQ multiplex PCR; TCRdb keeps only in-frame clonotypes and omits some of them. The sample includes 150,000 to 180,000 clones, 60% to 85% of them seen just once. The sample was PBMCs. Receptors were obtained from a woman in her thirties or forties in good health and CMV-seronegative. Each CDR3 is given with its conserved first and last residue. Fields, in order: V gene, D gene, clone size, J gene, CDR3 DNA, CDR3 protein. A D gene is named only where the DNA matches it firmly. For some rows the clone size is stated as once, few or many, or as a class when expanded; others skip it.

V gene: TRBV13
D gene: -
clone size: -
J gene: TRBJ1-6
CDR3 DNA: TGTGCCAGCAGCTCGTACTTCTCAGGGAGGACGGATTCACCCCTCCACTTT
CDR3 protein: CASSSYFSGRTDSPLHF

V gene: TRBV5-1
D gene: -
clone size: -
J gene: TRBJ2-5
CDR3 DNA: TGCGCCAGCAGCCAAGGTCCGGGGGAGACCCAGTACTTC
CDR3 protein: CASSQGPGETQYF

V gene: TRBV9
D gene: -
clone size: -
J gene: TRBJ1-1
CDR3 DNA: TGTGCCAGCAGCGCGGGGAGGGGTGGGAACACTGAAGCTTTCTTT
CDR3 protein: CASSAGRGGNTEAFF

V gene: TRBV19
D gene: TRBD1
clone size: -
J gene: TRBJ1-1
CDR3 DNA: TGTGCCAGTAGTTTTCAGGGGGCCGCTGAAGCTTTCTTT
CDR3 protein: CASSFQGAAEAFF

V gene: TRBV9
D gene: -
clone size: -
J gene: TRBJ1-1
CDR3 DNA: TGTGCCAGCAGACGGTTCAGGGATGGCACTGAAGCTTTCTTT
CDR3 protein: CASRRFRDGTEAFF

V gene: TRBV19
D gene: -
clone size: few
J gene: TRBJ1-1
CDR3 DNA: TGTGCCAGTAGTATTGGAGTAGGCAGGGTGGCCACTGAAGCTTTCTTT
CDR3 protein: CASSIGVGRVATEAFF

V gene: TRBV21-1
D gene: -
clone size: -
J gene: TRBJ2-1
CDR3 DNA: TGTGCCAGCAGCAAAGAACGAGCGGGCCCCGAGTTCTTC
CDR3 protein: CASSKERAGPEFF

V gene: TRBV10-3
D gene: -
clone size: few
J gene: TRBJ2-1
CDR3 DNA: TGTGCCATCAGTGCGAAAGTAATACAGGGAGCTACGTATGATGAGCAGTTCTTC
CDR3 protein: CAISAKVIQGATYDEQFF

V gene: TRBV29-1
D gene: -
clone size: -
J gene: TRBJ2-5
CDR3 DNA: TGCAGCGTTGTAGGAGTGACAGCTCAAGAGACCCAGTACTTC
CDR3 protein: CSVVGVTAQETQYF

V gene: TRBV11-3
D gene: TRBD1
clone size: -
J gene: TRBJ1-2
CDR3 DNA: TGTGCCAGCAGCTTAGATGGGACAGTCCGCTATGGCTACACCTTC
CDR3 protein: CASSLDGTVRYGYTF

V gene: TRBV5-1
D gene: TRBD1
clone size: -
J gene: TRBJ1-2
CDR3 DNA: TGCGCCAGCAGCTTGGGAGTCAGGGGGATCTACTATGGCTACACCTTC
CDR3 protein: CASSLGVRGIYYGYTF

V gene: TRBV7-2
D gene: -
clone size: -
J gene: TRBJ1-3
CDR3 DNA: TGTGCCAGCAGCTTACAGGCGGGGTGGGTCGGAAACACCATATATTTT
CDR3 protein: CASSLQAGWVGNTIYF

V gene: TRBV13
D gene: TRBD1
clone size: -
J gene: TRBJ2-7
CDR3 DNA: TGTGCCAGCAGCTCGACAGGGGACGAGCAGTACTTC
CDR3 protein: CASSSTGDEQYF

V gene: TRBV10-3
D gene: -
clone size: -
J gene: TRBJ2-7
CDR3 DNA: TGTGCCATCAGTGAGGGGGGCTCTCCCTACGAGCAGTACTTC
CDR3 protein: CAISEGGSPYEQYF

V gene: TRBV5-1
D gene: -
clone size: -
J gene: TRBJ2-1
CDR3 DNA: TGCGCCAGCAGCGTGCGGCTCGGCGGGTTGGCGCACAATGAGCAGTTCTTC
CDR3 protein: CASSVRLGGLAHNEQFF

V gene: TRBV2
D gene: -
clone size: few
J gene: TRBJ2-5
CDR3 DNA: TGTGCCAGCAGTCGCGGCGGGTCTCTGACCTGGAGAGAGACCCAGTACTTC
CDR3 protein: CASSRGGSLTWRETQYF

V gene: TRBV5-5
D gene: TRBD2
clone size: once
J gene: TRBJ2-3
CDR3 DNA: TGTGCCAGCAGCTTGGCCGATGCGGGAGCGGGCGGAGCGCAGTATTTT
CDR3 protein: CASSLADAGAGGAQYF

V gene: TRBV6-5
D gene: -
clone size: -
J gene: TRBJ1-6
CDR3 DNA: TGTGCCAGCGGTGATACGGCCTATAATTCACCCCTCCACTTT
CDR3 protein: CASGDTAYNSPLHF

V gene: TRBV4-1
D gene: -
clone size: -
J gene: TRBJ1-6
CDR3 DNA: TGCGCCAGCAGCCAAGGTTCGTGGAGGGGAGGGGAAAATTCACCCCTCCACTTT
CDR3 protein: CASSQGSWRGGENSPLHF

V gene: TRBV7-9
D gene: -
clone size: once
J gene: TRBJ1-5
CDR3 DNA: TGTGCCAGCAGCTTAGTTCCGGGCAATCAGCCCCAGCATTTT
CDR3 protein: CASSLVPGNQPQHF

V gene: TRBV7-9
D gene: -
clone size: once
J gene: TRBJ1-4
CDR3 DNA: TGTGCCAGCAGAACAGGGCCGGCTAATGAAAAACTGTTTTTT
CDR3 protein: CASRTGPANEKLFF

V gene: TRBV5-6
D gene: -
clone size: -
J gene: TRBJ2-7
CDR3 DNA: TGTGCCAGCAGCTTGGGCGGCGGATCCTACGAGCAGTACTTC
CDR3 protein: CASSLGGGSYEQYF

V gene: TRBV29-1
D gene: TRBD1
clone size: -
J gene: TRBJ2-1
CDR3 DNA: TGCAGCGTTGGCCTGCAGGGGGCTATACGAAATGAGCAGTTCTTC
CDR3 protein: CSVGLQGAIRNEQFF

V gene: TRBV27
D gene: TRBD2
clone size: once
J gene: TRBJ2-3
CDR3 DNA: TGTGCCAGCAGGACTAGCGGGGGGGCAGATACGCAGTATTTT
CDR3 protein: CASRTSGGADTQYF

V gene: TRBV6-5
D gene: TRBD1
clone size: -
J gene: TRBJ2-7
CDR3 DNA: TGTGCCAGCAGTTACCAGACAGGGGGGCTCTACGAGCAGTACTTC
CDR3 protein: CASSYQTGGLYEQYF

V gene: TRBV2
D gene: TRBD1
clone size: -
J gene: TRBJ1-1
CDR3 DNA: TGTGCCAGCAGGGGGACAGAATGGACCACTGAAGCTTTCTTT
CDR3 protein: CASRGTEWTTEAFF

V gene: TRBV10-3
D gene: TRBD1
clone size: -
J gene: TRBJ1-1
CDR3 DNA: TGTGCCATCAGGGGGACAGGCGTCAACACTGAAGCTTTCTTT
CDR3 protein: CAIRGTGVNTEAFF

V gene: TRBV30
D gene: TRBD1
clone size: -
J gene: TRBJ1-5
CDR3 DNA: TGTGCCTGGGGCCCAGGGGGAGGGCCCCAGCATTTT
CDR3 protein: CAWGPGGGPQHF

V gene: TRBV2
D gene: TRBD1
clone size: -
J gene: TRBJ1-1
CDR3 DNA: TGTGCCAGCAGTGACCCCCTCAGACAGGGCGGTGTCGCTGAAGCTTTCTTT
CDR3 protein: CASSDPLRQGGVAEAFF

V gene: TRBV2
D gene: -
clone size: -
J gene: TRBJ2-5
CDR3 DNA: TGTGCCAGCAGGAAGACTGAGCAAGAGACCCAGTACTTC
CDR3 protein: CASRKTEQETQYF

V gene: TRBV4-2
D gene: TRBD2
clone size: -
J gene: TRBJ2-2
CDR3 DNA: TGTGCCAGCAGCCAAGCGGGGACTAGCTTGAACACCGGGGAGCTGTTTTTT
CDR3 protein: CASSQAGTSLNTGELFF

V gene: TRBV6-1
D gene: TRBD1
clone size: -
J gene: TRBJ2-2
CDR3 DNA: TGTGCCAGCAGTACAGGACAGGTTAACACCGGGGAGCTGTTTTTT
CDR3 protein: CASSTGQVNTGELFF

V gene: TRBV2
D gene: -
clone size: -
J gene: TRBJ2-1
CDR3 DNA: TGTGCCAGCAGTGAGGCCGGGACTCCTAGCGATGAGCAGTTCTTC
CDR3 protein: CASSEAGTPSDEQFF

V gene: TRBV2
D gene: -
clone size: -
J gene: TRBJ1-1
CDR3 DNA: TGTGCCAGCAGTGGGGTAGGGGTGAAGAACACTGAAGCTTTCTTT
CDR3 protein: CASSGVGVKNTEAFF

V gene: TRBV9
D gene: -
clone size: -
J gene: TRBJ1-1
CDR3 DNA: TGTGCCAGCAGCGGAAATCCCGGGAACACTGAAGCTTTCTTT
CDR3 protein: CASSGNPGNTEAFF

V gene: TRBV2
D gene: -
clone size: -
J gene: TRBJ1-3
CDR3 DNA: TGTGCCAGCACTCCAGGGTGGAGAAACACCATATATTTT
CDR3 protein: CASTPGWRNTIYF

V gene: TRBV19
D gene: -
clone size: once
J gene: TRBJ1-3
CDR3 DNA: TGTGCCAGTAGCACCGGGACTGCGGGAAACACCATATATTTT
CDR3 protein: CASSTGTAGNTIYF

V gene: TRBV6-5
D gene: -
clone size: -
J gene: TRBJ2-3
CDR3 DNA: TGTGCCAGCGGGGTCGGGGATAGCACAGATACGCAGTATTTT
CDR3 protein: CASGVGDSTDTQYF

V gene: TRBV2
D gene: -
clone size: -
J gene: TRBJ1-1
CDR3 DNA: TGTGCCGGTGTTATGGACATCGGCACTGAAGCTTTCTTT
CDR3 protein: CAGVMDIGTEAFF

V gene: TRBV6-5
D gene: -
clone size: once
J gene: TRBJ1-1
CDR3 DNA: TGTGCCAGCAGCCCCGAGGGGAGGGTAGCTTTCTTT
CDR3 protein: CASSPEGRVAFF

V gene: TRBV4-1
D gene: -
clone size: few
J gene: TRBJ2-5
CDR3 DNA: TGCGCCAGCAGCCAAGATCAACTGGAGACCCAGTACTTC
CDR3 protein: CASSQDQLETQYF

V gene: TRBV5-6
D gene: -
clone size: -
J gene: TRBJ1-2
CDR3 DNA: TGTGCCAGCAGCTTGAATCTCCGGGGGTTGGACTATGGCTACACCTTC
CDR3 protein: CASSLNLRGLDYGYTF

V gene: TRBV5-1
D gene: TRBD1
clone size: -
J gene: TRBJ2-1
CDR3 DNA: TGCGCCAGCAGCCCTTCGACAGGGGGCATATATGAGCAGTTCTTC
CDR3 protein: CASSPSTGGIYEQFF

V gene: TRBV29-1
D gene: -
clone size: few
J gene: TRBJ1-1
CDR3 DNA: TGCAGCGGTGGGAGCGGGAACACTGAAGCTTTCTTT
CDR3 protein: CSGGSGNTEAFF

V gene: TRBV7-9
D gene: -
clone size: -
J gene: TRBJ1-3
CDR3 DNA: TGTGCCAGCCACGGGTCTGGAAACACCATATATTTT
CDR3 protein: CASHGSGNTIYF

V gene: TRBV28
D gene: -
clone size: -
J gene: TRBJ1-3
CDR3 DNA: TGTGCCAGCAGCCTACCCCAGTCGGGGATCGGAAACACCATATATTTT
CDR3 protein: CASSLPQSGIGNTIYF

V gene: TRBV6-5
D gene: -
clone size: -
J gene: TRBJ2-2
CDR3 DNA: TGTGCCAGCAGTTACGAGACGAACACCGGGGAGCTGTTTTTT
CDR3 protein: CASSYETNTGELFF

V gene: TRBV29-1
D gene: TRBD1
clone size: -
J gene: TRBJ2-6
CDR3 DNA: TGCAGCGCCGGGACAGGGGATGGGGCCAACGTCCTGACTTTC
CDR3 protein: CSAGTGDGANVLTF

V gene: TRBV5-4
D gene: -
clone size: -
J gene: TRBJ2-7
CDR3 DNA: TGTGCCAGCAGCTTGTTTCAGAACCTGCCGACATCCTACGAGCAGTACTTC
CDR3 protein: CASSLFQNLPTSYEQYF

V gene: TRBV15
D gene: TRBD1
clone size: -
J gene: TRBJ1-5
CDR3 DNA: TGTGCCACCAGCAGAGCTGACAGGGTTAATCAGCCCCAGCATTTT
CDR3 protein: CATSRADRVNQPQHF

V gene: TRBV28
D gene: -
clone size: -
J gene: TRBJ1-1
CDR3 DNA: TGTGCCAGCCAAAGCTCGGGACAAGTAATGAACACTGAAGCTTTCTTT
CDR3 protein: CASQSSGQVMNTEAFF

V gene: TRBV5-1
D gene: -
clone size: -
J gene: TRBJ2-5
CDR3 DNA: TGCGCCAGCAGCGCGCGAGAGACCCAGTACTTC
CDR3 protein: CASSARETQYF